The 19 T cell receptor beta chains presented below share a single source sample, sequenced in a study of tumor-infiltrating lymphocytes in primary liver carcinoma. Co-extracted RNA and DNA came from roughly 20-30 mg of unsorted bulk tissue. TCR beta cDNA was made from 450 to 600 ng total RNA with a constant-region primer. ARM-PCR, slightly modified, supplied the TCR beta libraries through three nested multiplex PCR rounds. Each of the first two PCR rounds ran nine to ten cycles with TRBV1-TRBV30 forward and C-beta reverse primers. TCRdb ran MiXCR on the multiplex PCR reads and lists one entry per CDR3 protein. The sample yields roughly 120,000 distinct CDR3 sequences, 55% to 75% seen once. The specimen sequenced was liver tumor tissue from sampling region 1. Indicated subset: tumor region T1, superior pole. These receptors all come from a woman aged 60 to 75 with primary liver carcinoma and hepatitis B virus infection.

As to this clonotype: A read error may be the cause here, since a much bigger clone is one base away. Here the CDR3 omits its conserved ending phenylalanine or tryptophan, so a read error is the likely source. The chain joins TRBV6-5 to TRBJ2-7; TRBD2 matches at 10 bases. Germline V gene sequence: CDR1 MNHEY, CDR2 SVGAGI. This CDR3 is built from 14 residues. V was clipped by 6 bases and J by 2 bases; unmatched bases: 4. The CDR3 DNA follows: TGTGCCAGCAGCAGACTAGCGGGTGCCTACGAGCAGTACTTA. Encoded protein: CASSRLAGAYEQYL.

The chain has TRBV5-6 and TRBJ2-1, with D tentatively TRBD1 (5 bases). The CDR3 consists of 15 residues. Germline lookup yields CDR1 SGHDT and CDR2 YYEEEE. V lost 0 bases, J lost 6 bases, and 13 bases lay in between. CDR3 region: CASSLVQGSSNEQFF. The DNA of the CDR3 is TGTGCCAGCAGCTTGGTTCAGGGAAGCAGCAATGAGCAGTTCTTC.

The DNA of the CDR3 is TGTGCCAGCAGTTCCTTACCCAGGGCGGGGGCCCTCGGGGGCGGGGAGCTGTTTTTT. Protein sequence: CASSSLPRAGALGGGELFF. V and J are TRBV28 and TRBJ2-2; tentative D call: TRBD2 (7 bases). CDR1 and CDR2 (germline): MDHEN, SYDVKM. V lost 4 bases and J lost 7, with 28 bases in between. The CDR3 spans 19 residues.

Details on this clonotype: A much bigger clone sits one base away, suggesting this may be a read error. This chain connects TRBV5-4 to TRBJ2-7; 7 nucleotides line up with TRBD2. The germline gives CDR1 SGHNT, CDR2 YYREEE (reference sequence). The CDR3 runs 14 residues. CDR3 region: CANSFGGGTYEQYF. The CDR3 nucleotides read TGTGCCAACAGCTTTGGCGGGGGTACCTACGAGCAGTACTTC.

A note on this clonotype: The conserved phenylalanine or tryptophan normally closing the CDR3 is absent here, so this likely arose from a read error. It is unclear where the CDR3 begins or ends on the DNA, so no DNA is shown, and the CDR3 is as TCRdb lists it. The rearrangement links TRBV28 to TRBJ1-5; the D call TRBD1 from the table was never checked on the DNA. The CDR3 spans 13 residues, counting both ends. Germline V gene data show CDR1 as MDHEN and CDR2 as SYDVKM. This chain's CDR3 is CASFGIFNQPQHL.

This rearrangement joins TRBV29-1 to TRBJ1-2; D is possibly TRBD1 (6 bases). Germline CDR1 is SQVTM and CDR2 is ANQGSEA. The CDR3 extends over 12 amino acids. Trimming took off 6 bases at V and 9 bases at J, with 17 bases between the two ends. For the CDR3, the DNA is TGCAGCGTCTCTAACAGGGCCTACTGCTACACCTTC. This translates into CSVSNRAYCYTF.

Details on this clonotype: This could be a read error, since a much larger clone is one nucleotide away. Here the CDR3 reads CASSLIPGTGSIF. CDR3 nucleotide sequence: TGTGCCAGCAGCCTGATCCCCGGGACAGGGTCGATCTTT. J is TRBJ1-1 and V is TRBV14; 9 bases fit TRBD1. Germline loops: CDR1 SGHDN, CDR2 FVKESK. The CDR3 contains 13 residues.

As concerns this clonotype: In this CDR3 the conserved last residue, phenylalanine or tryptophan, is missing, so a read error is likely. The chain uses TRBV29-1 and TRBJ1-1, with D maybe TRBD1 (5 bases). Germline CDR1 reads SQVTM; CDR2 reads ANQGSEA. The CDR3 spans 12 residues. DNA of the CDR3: TGTAGCGCCCTTCCTCCAGGGCAGAAAGCTTTCTCT. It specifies CSALPPGQKAFS.

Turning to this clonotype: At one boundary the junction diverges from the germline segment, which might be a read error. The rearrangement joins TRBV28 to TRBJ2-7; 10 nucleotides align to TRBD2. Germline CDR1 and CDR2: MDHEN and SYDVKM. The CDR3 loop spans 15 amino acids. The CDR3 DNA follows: TGTGCCACCAGTTTCGCGGCTAGCGGGAGTCAGGAGCAGTACTTC. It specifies CATSFAASGSQEQYF.

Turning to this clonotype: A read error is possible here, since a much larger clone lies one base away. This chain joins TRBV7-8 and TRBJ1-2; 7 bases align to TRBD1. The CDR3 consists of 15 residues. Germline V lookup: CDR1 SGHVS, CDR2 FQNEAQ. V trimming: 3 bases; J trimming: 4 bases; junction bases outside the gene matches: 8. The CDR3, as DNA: TGTGCCAGCAGCTTGATAGGGGGCTCTGCCTATGGCTACACCTTC. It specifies CASSLIGGSAYGYTF.

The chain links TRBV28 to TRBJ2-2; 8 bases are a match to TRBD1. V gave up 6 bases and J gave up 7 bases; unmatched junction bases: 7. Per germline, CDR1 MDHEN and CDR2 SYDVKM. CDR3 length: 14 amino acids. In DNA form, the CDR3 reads TGTGCCAGCAGGGACAGGGTCTTCGGCGGGGAGCTGTTTTTT. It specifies CASRDRVFGGELFF. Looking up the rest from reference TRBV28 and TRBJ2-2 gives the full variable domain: DVKVTQSSRYLVKRTGEKVFLECVQDMDHENMFWYRQDPGLGLRLIYFSYDVKMKEKGDIPEGYSVSREKKERFSLILESASTNQTSMYLCASRDRVFGGELFFGEGSRLTVL.

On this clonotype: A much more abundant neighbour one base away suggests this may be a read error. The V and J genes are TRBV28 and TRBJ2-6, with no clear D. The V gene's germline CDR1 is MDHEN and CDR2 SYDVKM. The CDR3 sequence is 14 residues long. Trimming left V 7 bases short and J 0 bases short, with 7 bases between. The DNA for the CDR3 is TGTGCCAGCATCCCATTCTCTGGGGCCAACGTCCTGACTTTC. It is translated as CASIPFSGANVLTF.

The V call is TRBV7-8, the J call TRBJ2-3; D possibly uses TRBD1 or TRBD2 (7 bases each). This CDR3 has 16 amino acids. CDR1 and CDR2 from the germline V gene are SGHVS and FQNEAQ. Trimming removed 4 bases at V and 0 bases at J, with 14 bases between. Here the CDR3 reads CASSSRGGPSTDTQYF. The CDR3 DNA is TGTGCCAGCAGCTCCAGGGGGGGACCTAGCACAGATACGCAGTATTTT.

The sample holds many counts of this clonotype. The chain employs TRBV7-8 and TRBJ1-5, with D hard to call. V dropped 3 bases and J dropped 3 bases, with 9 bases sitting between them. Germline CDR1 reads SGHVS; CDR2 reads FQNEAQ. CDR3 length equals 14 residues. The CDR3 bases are TGTGCCAGCAGCTTGGGCTTGCCCAATCAGCCCCAGCATTTT. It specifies CASSLGLPNQPQHF. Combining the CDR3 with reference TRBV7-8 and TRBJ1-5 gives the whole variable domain GAGVSQSPRYKVAKRGQDVALRCDPISGHVSLFWYQQALGQGPEFLTYFQNEAQLDKSGLPSDRFFAERPEGSVSTLKIQRTQQEDSAVYLCASSLGLPNQPQHFGDGTRLSIL.

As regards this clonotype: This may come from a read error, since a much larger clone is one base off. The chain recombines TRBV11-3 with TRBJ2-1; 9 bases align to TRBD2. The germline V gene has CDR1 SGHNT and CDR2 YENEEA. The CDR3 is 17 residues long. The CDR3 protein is CANSLVLRTSAIDEQFF. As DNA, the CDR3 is TGTGCCAACAGCTTAGTGTTGAGGACTAGCGCCATCGATGAGCAGTTCTTC.

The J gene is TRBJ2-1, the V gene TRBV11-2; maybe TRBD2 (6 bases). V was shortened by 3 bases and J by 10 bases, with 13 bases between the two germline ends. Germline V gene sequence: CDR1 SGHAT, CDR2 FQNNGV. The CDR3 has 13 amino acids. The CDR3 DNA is TGTGCCAGCAGCTTGACTAGAGGTGCAGAGCAGTTCTTC. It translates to CASSLTRGAEQFF.

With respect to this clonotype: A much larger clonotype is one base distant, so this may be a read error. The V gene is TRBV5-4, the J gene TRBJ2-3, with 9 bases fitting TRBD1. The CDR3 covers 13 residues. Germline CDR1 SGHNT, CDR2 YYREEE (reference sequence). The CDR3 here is CVSSTDRGDTQYF. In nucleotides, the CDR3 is TGTGTCAGCAGCACGGACAGGGGTGATACGCAGTATTTT.

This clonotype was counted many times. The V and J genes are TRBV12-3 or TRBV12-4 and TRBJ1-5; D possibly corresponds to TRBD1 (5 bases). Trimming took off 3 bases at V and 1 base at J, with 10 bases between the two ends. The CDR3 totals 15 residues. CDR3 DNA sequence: TGTGCCAGCAGTTTGGGGGGAGGCAGCAATCAGCCCCAGCATTTT. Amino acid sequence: CASSLGGGSNQPQHF.

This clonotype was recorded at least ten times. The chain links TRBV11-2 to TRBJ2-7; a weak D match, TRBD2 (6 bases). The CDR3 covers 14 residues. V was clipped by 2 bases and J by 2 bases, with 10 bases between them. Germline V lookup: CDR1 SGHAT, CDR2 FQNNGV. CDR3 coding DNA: TGTGCCAGCAGCTTAAAGGAGGGGCCCTACGAGCAGTACTTC. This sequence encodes CASSLKEGPYEQYF.